What follows are 24 T cell receptor beta chains derived from one specimen sequenced in a study of shared clonotypes between healthy human individuals. Profiling relied on immunoSEQ multiplex PCR, and the TCRdb table lists in-frame clones only, not all of them. The data show 1 million to 1.2 million clones, about 72% seen once. The sequencing input was memory CD4+ T cells from PBMCs. The subset is: CD45RA-negative fraction. The origin of the receptors is a man aged 18 to 30 in good health. Some clones in this sample may be carry-over from other donors' samples.

The chain recombines TRBV9 with TRBJ1-2; 7 nucleotides match TRBD1. CDR3 length equals 15 residues. The germline V gene has CDR1 SGDLS and CDR2 YYNGEE. V was pared by 3 bases and J by 4 bases, with 9 bases of the junction left unmatched. CDR3 amino acids: CASSAPRGGSYGYTF. CDR3 nucleotide sequence: TGTGCCAGCAGCGCCCCCAGGGGGGGGTCCTATGGCTACACCTTC.

As for this clone: This sample also contains other DNA sequences that code for the same CDR3. The CDR3, as DNA: TGTGCCAGCAGTTTAGGGGGACAACCTTATGGCTACACCTTC. Encoded protein: CASSLGGQPYGYTF. The chain employs TRBV27 and TRBJ1-2, with D maybe TRBD1 (6 bases). The CDR3 sequence is 14 residues long. The germline CDR1 and CDR2 sequences are MNHEY and SMNVEV (reference sequence). The ends were cut back, 2 bases at V and 5 bases at J, with 12 bases in the middle.

This clone has at least ten counts. This chain's CDR3 is CASSYGLAGQETQYF. The CDR3 DNA is TGTGCCAGCAGTTACGGACTAGCGGGCCAAGAGACCCAGTACTTC. The chain is built from TRBV6-5 and TRBJ2-5, with 11 bases that match TRBD2. Germline loops: CDR1 MNHEY, CDR2 SVGAGI. The CDR3 extends over 15 amino acids. The trim removed 2 bases at V and 1 base at J, leaving 0 bases unmatched.

The CDR3 region is CASSPMVAGYEQYF. In DNA, the CDR3 is TGTGCCAGCAGCCCCATGGTAGCAGGCTACGAGCAGTACTTC. This chain links TRBV7-9 with TRBJ2-7; D call uncertain. V lost 5 bases to trimming and J lost 3 bases, with 14 bases between them. The CDR3 contains 14 residues. Germline V gene data show CDR1 as SEHNR and CDR2 as FQNEAQ (reference sequence).

This clone was observed a handful of times. The chain combines TRBV6-6 with TRBJ2-7, with 10 positions matching TRBD2. The CDR3 has 15 amino acids. Per the germline V gene, CDR1 is MNHNY and CDR2 is SVGAGI (reference sequence). The V gene end was trimmed by 4 bases and the J gene end by 3 bases; junction bases not matched to a gene: 6. Here the CDR3 DNA reads TGTGCCAGCAGTTCGCTAGCGGGAGTGGTCTACGAGCAGTACTTC. This translates into CASSSLAGVVYEQYF.

V gene TRBV2 combines with J gene TRBJ2-6; D gene uncertain. The CDR3 covers 15 residues. The V and J ends lost 6 bases and 0 bases respectively, with 9 bases between them. CDR1 is SNHLY and CDR2 is FYNNEI in the germline V gene. CDR3 nucleotide sequence: TGTGCCAGCAGCCGCCAGATCTCTGGGGCCAACGTCCTGACTTTC. Translation gives CASSRQISGANVLTF.

The genes are TRBV7-2 and TRBJ1-4; perhaps TRBD1 as D (5 bases). Trimming cost V 7 bases and J 0 bases, with 9 bases left between them. There are 14 residues in the CDR3. Per germline, CDR1 SGHTA and CDR2 FQGNSA. CDR3 protein: CASTKGPTNEKLFF. In nucleotides, the CDR3 is TGTGCCAGCACCAAGGGACCAACTAATGAAAAACTGTTTTTT.

A word on this clone: The same CDR3 also results from other DNA sequences found in this sample. CDR3 coding DNA: TGTGCCAGCAGACGGGCGAGGGAGGAGACTGAAGCTTTCTTT. Translated, it gives CASRRAREETEAFF. V usage is TRBV6-5 and J usage is TRBJ1-1; D not resolved. The CDR3 loop spans 14 amino acids. V was shortened by 6 bases and J by 5 bases, with 16 bases between the two germline ends. CDR1 is MNHEY, CDR2 SVGAGI, per germline.

This rearrangement joins TRBV5-4 to TRBJ2-5; TRBD2 aligns across 11 bases. CDR3 length equals 18 residues. Germline V lookup: CDR1 SGHNT, CDR2 YYREEE (reference sequence). V trimming: 4 bases; J trimming: 0 bases; junction bases outside the gene matches: 11. For the CDR3, the DNA is TGTGCCAGCAGCCCGGGGATAGCGGGAGGGCCGTACCAAGAGACCCAGTACTTC. Translating gives CASSPGIAGGPYQETQYF.

The J gene is TRBJ2-2, the V gene TRBV5-6; the match to TRBD1 covers 7 bases. The CDR3 has 16 residues. The germline V gene encodes CDR1 SGHDT and CDR2 YYEEEE. J gave up 4 bases and V 0 bases, and 6 bases lay outside the gene matches. The CDR3 region is CASSLGHRGTTGELFF. CDR3 in DNA: TGTGCCAGCAGCTTGGGGCACAGGGGCACCACCGGGGAGCTGTTTTTT.

This chain links TRBV5-1 with TRBJ2-2, with 11 positions matching TRBD2. The CDR3 has 17 residues. The junction had 6 bases not matched to a gene; V was cut back by 3 bases and J by 2 bases. From germline, CDR1 is SGHRS and CDR2 YFSETQ. Here the CDR3 reads CASSSKLAGGNTGELFF. The DNA for the CDR3 is TGCGCCAGCAGCTCGAAGCTAGCGGGAGGTAACACCGGGGAGCTGTTTTTT.

The chain employs TRBV28 and TRBJ1-4; D is uncertain. The CDR3 is 11 amino acids. V was trimmed by 6 bases and J by 8 bases, leaving 7 bases between them. The germline V gene encodes CDR1 MDHEN and CDR2 SYDVKM. For the CDR3, the DNA is TGTGCCAGCAGATTACAGGAAAAACTGTTTTTT. This encodes CASRLQEKLFF.

The rearrangement joins TRBV7-3 to TRBJ1-1, with a weak D call TRBD1 (6 bases). V was clipped by 5 bases and J by 5 bases, with 18 bases between them. Germline V gene lookup returns CDR1 SGHTA and CDR2 FQGTGA. This CDR3 contains 15 residues. The CDR3 region is CASSNAQGAGTEAFF. For the CDR3, the DNA is TGTGCCAGCAGCAATGCACAGGGTGCTGGTACTGAAGCTTTCTTT.

The rearrangement links TRBV5-6 to TRBJ2-5; D may correspond to TRBD1 or TRBD2 (5 bases each). The CDR3 totals 13 residues. The V gene's germline CDR1 is SGHDT and CDR2 YYEEEE. Trimming stripped 4 bases from V and 5 bases from J, with 12 bases between. The CDR3: CASSLGTLETQYF. The CDR3 nucleotides read TGTGCCAGCAGCCTGGGGACGCTGGAGACCCAGTACTTC.

The chain uses TRBV7-9 and TRBJ2-5, with 11 bases fitting TRBD2. The germline V gene has CDR1 SEHNR and CDR2 FQNEAQ (reference sequence). Trimming took 8 bases from V and 4 from J; bases not matched to a gene: 6. The CDR3 is made up of 14 amino acids. CDR3 coding DNA: TGTGCCAGCCACACTAGCGGGAGAGGAGAGACCCAGTACTTC. Amino acid sequence: CASHTSGRGETQYF.

The rearrangement uses TRBV28 and TRBJ2-1; TRBD2 aligns across 11 bases. The CDR3 covers 14 residues. V lost 8 bases and J lost 7; bases outside the gene matches: 7. Germline V CDR1 and CDR2: MDHEN, SYDVKM. CDR3 residues: CASLGTSGKNEQFF. CDR3 coding DNA: TGTGCCAGCCTAGGGACTAGCGGTAAGAATGAGCAGTTCTTC.

The chain employs TRBV9 and TRBJ2-7, with D maybe TRBD2 (5 bases). Germline lookup yields CDR1 SGDLS and CDR2 YYNGEE. CDR3 length: 14 amino acids. V lost 4 bases and J lost 0, with 11 bases in between. CDR3 sequence (DNA): TGTGCCAGCAGCCAAACCGGGAACTCCTACGAGCAGTACTTC. The encoded protein is CASSQTGNSYEQYF.

This clone was recorded only once. V gene TRBV7-7 combines with J gene TRBJ2-1; 7 positions match TRBD2. The CDR3 runs to 15 residues. J gave up 9 bases and V 5 bases, and 13 bases lay outside the gene matches. Per the germline V gene, CDR1 is SSHAT and CDR2 is FNYEAQ (reference sequence). The CDR3 DNA sequence: TGTGCCAGCAGCCCAAGTAGAGCGGGACTCCCTGAGCAGTTCTTC. Its protein is CASSPSRAGLPEQFF.

The CDR3 DNA reads as TGTGCCAGCAGTCCCCTAGGGACTAGCGGGAGGGCCCGGTCAGATACGCAGTATTTT. It codes for CASSPLGTSGRARSDTQYF. The chain couples TRBV28 to TRBJ2-3, with 16 bases aligning to TRBD2. The CDR3 sequence is 19 residues long. J was trimmed by 4 bases and V by 5 bases; bases with no gene match: 12. Germline V CDR1 and CDR2: MDHEN, SYDVKM.

The chain recombines TRBV14 with TRBJ2-5; TRBD2 matches 13 bases. The CDR3 consists of 16 residues. Unmatched junction bases numbered 4, after V lost 2 bases and J lost 4 bases. Looked up from germline, CDR1 is SGHDN and CDR2 is FVKESK. CDR3 sequence: CASSQLGLAGVETQYF. CDR3 nucleotides: TGTGCCAGCAGCCAATTAGGACTAGCGGGAGTAGAGACCCAGTACTTC. The whole variable domain, filled in from reference TRBV14 and TRBJ2-5, reads EAGVTQFPSHSVIEKGQTVTLRCDPISGHDNLYWYRRVMGKEIKFLLHFVKESKQDESGMPNNRFLAERTGGTYSTLKVQPAELEDSGVYFCASSQLGLAGVETQYFGPGTRLLVL.

V is TRBV27 and J is TRBJ1-2, with 9 bases fitting TRBD1. CDR1 is MNHEY, CDR2 SMNVEV, per germline (reference sequence). The V gene end was trimmed by 5 bases and the J gene end by 8 bases; junction bases not matched to a gene: 6. CDR3 length equals 13 residues. CDR3 coding DNA: TGTGCCAGCAGTGCCCGGACAGGGGTCGGCTACACCTTC. Residues: CASSARTGVGYTF.

J is TRBJ1-2 and V is TRBV5-8, with D hard to call. Germline V gives CDR1 SGHTS, CDR2 YDEGEE. Trimming removed 5 bases at V and 4 bases at J, with 6 bases between. This CDR3 spans 11 amino acids. The CDR3 DNA follows: TGTGCCAGCAGTCTGGCCTATGGCTACACCTTC. This sequence encodes CASSLAYGYTF.

Points on this clone: This sample includes further DNA sequences coding for the same CDR3. The chain recombines TRBV2 with TRBJ1-2, with a tentative D call TRBD1 (6 bases). CDR3 length: 11 residues. Germline V gene lookup returns CDR1 SNHLY and CDR2 FYNNEI. Trimming left V 6 bases short and J 7 bases short, with 9 bases between. CDR3 region: CASRGAGGYTF. CDR3 nucleotide sequence: TGTGCCAGCAGGGGGGCTGGTGGCTACACCTTC.

J is TRBJ2-2 and V is TRBV28, with D maybe TRBD2 (6 bases). The CDR3 sequence is 14 residues long. Per the germline V gene, CDR1 is MDHEN and CDR2 is SYDVKM. Trimming removed 5 bases from V and 2 bases from J, with 9 bases in between. CDR3 coding DNA: TGTGCCAGCAGTGGGGGACTTAACACCGGGGAGCTGTTTTTT. It yields the protein CASSGGLNTGELFF.